These 7 T cell receptor beta chains were all obtained from the same sample, sequenced in a study of T cells in Graves' hyperthyroidism and ophthalmopathy. RNA transcripts gave rise to amplified TCR beta CDR3 regions. The HTBI primer set was used in a first-round RT-PCR of the TCR CDR3. MiXCR, applied by TCRdb to the multiplex PCR reads, yields one record per CDR3 protein. The table has 700,000 to 850,000 distinct CDR3 sequences, just over 35% seen once. The source material was blood. These receptors were taken from a woman in her forties with Graves' hyperthyroidism.

This chain links TRBV20-1 with TRBJ2-5; the match to TRBD2 covers 8 bases. Germline trimming cut 4 bases from V and 6 bases from J; bases unmatched to any gene: 4. CDR3 size: 12 residues. Germline lookup yields CDR1 DFQATT and CDR2 SNEGSKA (reference sequence). For the CDR3, the DNA is TGCAGTGCTAATAGCGGGGTTCAGACCCAGTACTTC. Protein sequence: CSANSGVQTQYF.

This clonotype has at least ten counts. The V and J genes are TRBV7-3 and TRBJ2-2, with D perhaps given as TRBD1 or TRBD2 (5 bases each). The CDR3 is 15 residues long. Germline-derived CDR1 and CDR2 are SGHTA and FQGTGA. Trimming left V 10 bases short and J 0 bases short, with 15 bases between. The CDR3 region is CATGADNANTGELFF. The CDR3 DNA sequence: TGTGCCACCGGAGCGGACAACGCGAACACCGGGGAGCTGTTTTTT.

This chain links TRBV6-2 or TRBV6-3 with TRBJ1-5, with D maybe TRBD1 (6 bases). Germline V CDR1 and CDR2: MNHEY, SVGEGT. V was trimmed by 6 bases and J by 4 bases, leaving 13 bases between them. This CDR3 spans 14 amino acids. The CDR3 sequence: CASRPGQLNQPQHF. CDR3 coding DNA: TGTGCCAGCAGACCCGGACAGTTGAATCAGCCCCAGCATTTT.

In this sample, this clonotype turned up a few times. This chain joins TRBV7-2 and TRBJ2-3, with 8 positions matching TRBD1. The CDR3 is 14 amino acids. V was clipped by 2 bases and J by 7 bases; unmatched bases: 5. Germline CDR1 reads SGHTA; CDR2 reads FQGNSA. CDR3 region: CASSLSGGANTQYF. The CDR3 DNA sequence: TGTGCCAGCAGCTTATCAGGGGGCGCGAATACGCAGTATTTT.

Here the CDR3 reads CASSLGHFASGNTIYF. The CDR3 DNA follows: TGCGCCAGCAGCCTGGGACATTTCGCCTCTGGAAACACCATATATTTT. The chain couples TRBV5-1 to TRBJ1-3; D is possibly TRBD1 (6 bases). The CDR3 consists of 16 residues. V was shortened by 4 bases and J by 0 bases, with 14 bases between the two germline ends. The germline V gene has CDR1 SGHRS and CDR2 YFSETQ.

On this clonotype itself: It is unclear where the CDR3 begins or ends on the DNA, so no DNA is shown, and the CDR3 is as TCRdb lists it. V is TRBV7-3 and J is TRBJ2-2. The CDR3 spans 10 amino acids, including both terminal residues. Germline V lookup: CDR1 SGHTA, CDR2 FQGTGA. The CDR3 is CASSKGSCFF.

The genes are TRBV28 and TRBJ1-2; no clear D gene. Trimming pared 5 bases from V and 8 bases from J, leaving 15 bases between. CDR1 is MDHEN, CDR2 SYDVKM, per germline. CDR3 length equals 13 residues. The CDR3 reads CASSALGRGGYTF. The CDR3, as DNA: TGTGCCAGCAGTGCCCTAGGGCGCGGCGGCTACACCTTC.